This T cell receptor (beta chain) derives from a study of beta chain features in type 1 diabetes. Overall study: Taken together, all samples contributed some 100 million examined sorted cells. Study findings and constraints: Significant though moderate, a shortening of TCRB CDR3s appeared in all four CD4+ subsets of Type 1 diabetes patients.

As for this clone: Its antigen remains unidentified.

Expressed TCRB transcripts were sequenced, since all the RNA that had been isolated was reverse transcribed. Method: immunoSEQ multiplex PCR; TCRdb's copy keeps in-frame clones and lacks some. The sample consists of 300,000 to 400,000 clones, about 10% of them appearing once. The CDR3 totals 13 residues. CDR1 LNHDA and CDR2 SQIVND come from the germline V gene (reference sequence). V dropped 6 bases and J dropped 5 bases, with 13 bases sitting between them. This TCR was sampled from a young woman in good health. Specimen: naive CD4+ T cells from blood. The chain has TRBV19 and TRBJ2-5; maybe TRBD2 (6 bases). CDR3 region: CASSHRDSETQYF. CDR3 DNA: TGTGCCAGTAGCCACCGGGACTCCGAGACCCAGTACTTC.